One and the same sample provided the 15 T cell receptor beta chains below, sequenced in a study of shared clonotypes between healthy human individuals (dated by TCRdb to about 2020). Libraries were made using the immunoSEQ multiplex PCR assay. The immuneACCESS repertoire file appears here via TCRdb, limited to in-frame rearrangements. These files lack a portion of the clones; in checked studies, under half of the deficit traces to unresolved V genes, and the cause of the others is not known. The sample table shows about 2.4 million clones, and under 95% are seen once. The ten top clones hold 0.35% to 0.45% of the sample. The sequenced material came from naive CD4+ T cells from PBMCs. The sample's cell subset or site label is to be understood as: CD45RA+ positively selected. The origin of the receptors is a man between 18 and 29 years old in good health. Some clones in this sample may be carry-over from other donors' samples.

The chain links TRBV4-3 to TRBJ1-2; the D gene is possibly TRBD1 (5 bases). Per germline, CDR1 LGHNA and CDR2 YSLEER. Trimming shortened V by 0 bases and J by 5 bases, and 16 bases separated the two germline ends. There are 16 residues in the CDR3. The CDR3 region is CASSQDWSQGYYGYTF. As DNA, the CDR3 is TGCGCCAGCAGCCAAGATTGGAGCCAGGGTTATTATGGCTACACCTTC.

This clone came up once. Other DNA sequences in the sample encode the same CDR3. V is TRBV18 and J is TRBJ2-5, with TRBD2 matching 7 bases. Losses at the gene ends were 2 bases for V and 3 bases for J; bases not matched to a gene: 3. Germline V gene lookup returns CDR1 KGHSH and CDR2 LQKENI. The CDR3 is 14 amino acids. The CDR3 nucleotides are TGTGCCAGCTCACCAGGTCTAGCGGAAGAGACCCAGTACTTC. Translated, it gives CASSPGLAEETQYF.

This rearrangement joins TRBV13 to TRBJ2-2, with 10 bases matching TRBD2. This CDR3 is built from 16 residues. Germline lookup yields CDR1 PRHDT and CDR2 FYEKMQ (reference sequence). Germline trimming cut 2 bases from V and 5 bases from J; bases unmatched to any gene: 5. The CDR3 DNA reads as TGTGCCAGCAGCTTACCTAGCGGGAGTAGGACCGGGGAGCTGTTTTTT. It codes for CASSLPSGSRTGELFF.

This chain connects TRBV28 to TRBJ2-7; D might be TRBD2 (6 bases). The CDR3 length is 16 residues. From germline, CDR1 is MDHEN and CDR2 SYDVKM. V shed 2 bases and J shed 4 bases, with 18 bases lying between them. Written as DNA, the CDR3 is TGTGCCAGCAGTTTACCCTTAATGACTAGTTCGTACGAGCAGTACTTC. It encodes CASSLPLMTSSYEQYF.

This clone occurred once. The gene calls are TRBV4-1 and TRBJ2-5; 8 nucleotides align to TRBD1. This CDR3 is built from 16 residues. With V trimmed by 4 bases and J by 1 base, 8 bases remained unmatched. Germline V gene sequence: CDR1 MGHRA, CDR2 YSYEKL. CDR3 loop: CASSRLGTGAQETQYF. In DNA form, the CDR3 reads TGCGCCAGCAGCCGACTTGGGACAGGAGCCCAAGAGACCCAGTACTTC.

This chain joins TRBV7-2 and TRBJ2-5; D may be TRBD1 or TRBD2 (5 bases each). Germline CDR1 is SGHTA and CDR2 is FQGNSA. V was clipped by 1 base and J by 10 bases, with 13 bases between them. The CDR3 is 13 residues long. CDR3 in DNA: TGTGCCAGCAGCTTAGAGGGGACGGCTAACCAGTACTTC. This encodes CASSLEGTANQYF.

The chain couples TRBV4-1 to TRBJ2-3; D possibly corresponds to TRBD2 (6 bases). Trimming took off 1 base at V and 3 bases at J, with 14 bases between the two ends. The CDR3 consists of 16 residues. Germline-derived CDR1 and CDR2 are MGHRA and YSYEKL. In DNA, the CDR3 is TGCGCCAGCAGCCAAGGTTCCCAGCGGGTGACAGATACGCAGTATTTT. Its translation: CASSQGSQRVTDTQYF.

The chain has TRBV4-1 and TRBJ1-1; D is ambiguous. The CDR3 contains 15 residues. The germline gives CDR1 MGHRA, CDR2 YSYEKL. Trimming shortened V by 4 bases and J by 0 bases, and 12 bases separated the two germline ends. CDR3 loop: CASSRAVIMNTEAFF. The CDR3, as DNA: TGCGCCAGCAGCCGGGCTGTGATCATGAACACTGAAGCTTTCTTT.

The CDR3 nucleotides read TGTGCCAGCAGTTACTCGAGGGGGATCGCCGCTTTCTTT. It yields the protein CASSYSRGIAAFF. This chain connects TRBV6-5 to TRBJ1-1; possibly TRBD1 for D (6 bases). This CDR3 comprises 13 residues. Trimming removed 0 bases at V and 11 bases at J, with 13 bases between. From germline, CDR1 is MNHEY and CDR2 SVGAGI.

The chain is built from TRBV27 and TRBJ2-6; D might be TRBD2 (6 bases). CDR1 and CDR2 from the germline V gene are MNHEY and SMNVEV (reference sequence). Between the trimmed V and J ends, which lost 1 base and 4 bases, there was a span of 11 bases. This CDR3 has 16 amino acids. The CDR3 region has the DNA TGTGCCAGCAGTTTATTCAGCGGGTCCGGGGCCAACGTCCTGACTTTC. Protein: CASSLFSGSGANVLTF.

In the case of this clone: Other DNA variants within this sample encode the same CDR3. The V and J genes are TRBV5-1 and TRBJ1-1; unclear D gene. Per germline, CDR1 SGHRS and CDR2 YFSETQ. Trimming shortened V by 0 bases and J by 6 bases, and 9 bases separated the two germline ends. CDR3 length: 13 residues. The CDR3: CASSLVGLAEAFF. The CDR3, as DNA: TGCGCCAGCAGCTTGGTTGGTCTAGCTGAAGCTTTCTTT.

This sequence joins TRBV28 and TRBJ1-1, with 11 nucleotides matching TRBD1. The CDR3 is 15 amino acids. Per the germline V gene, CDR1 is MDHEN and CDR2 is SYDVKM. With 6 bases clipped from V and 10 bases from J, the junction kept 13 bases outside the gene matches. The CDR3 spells CASRFLRTGGLGAFF. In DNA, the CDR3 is TGTGCCAGCAGATTCCTGAGGACAGGGGGCCTAGGAGCTTTCTTT.

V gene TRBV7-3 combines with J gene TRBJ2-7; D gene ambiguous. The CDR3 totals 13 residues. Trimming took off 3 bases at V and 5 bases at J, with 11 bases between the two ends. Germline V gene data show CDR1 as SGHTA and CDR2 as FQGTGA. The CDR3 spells CASSLSLYDEQYF. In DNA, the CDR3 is TGTGCCAGCAGCTTGAGTTTATACGACGAGCAGTACTTC.

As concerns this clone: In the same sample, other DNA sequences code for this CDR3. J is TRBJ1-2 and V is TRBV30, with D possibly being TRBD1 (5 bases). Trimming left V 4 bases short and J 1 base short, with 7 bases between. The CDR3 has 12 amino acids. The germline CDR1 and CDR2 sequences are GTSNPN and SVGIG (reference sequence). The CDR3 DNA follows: TGTGCCTGGACTCAGGGTAACTATGGCTACACCTTC. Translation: CAWTQGNYGYTF.

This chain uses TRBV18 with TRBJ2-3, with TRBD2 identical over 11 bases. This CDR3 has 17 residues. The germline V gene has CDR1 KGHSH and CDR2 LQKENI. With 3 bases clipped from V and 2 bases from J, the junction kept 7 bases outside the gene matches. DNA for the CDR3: TGTGCCAGCTCACCCAGGGCTAGCGGGAGGTTCACAGATACGCAGTATTTT. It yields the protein CASSPRASGRFTDTQYF.